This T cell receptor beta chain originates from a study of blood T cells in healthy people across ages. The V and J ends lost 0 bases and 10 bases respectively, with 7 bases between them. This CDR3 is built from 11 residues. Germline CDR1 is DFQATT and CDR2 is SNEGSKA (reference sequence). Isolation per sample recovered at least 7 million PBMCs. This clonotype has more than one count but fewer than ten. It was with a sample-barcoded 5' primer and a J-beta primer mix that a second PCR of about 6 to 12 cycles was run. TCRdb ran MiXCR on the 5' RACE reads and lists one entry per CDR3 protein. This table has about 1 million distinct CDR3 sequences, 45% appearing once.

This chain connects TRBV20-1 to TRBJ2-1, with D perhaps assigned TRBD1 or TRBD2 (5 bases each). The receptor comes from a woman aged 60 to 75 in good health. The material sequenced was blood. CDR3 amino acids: CSARDWGEQFF. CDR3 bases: TGCAGTGCTAGAGATTGGGGGGAGCAGTTCTTC.